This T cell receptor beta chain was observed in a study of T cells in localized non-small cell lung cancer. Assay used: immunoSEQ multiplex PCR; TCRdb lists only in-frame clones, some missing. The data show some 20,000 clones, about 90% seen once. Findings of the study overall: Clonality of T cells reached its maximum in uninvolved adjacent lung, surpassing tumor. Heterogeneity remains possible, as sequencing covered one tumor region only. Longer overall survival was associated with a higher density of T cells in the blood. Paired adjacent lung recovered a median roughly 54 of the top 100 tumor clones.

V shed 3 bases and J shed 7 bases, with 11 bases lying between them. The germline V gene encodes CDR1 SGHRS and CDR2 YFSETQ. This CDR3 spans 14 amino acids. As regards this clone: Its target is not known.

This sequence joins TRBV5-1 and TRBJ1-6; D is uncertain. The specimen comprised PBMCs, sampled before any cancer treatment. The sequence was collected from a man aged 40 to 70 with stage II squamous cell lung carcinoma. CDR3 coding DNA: TGCGCCAGCAGCTCTCAGAGTGGAAATTCACCCCTCCACTTT. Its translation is CASSSQSGNSPLHF.